Each of the 24 T cell receptor beta chains below was sequenced from the same sample in a study of blood T cell repertoires in COVID-19. Sequencing used immunoSEQ multiplex PCR; TCRdb keeps in-frame clones, though not all of them. The sample includes 35,000 to 45,000 clones, about 86% seen only once; the top ten take under 5.5%. Sequenced input: peripheral blood. These receptor sequences come from a man aged 40-49 years with active COVID-19.

This clone was observed a few times. The chain uses TRBV5-5 and TRBJ1-1; no firm D call. Trimming removed 2 bases at V and 0 bases at J, with 8 bases between. Germline V gene sequence: CDR1 SGHKS, CDR2 YYEKEE (reference sequence). The CDR3 consists of 14 residues. The CDR3 here is CASSFKHMNTEAFF. CDR3 bases: TGTGCCAGCAGCTTTAAACATATGAACACTGAAGCTTTCTTT.

V is TRBV7-9 and J is TRBJ2-1; TRBD1 matches at 8 bases. Trimming at V came to 6 bases and at J to 7 bases, leaving 2 bases not matched to a gene. Germline-derived CDR1 and CDR2 are SEHNR and FQNEAQ (reference sequence). The length of the CDR3 is 12 residues. The chain's CDR3 is CASRRDRNEQFF. The CDR3 DNA reads TGTGCCAGCAGACGGGACAGGAATGAGCAGTTCTTC. The variable domain in full, completed from reference TRBV7-9 and TRBJ2-1, reads DTGVSQNPRHKITKRGQNVTFRCDPISEHNRLYWYRQTLGQGPEFLTYFQNEAQLEKSRLLSDRFSAERPKGSFSTLEIQRTEQGDSAMYLCASRRDRNEQFFGPGTRLTVL.

The chain links TRBV28 to TRBJ2-3; perhaps TRBD2 as D (6 bases). The CDR3 has 13 amino acids. Trimming left V 2 bases short and J 4 bases short, with 7 bases between. Germline CDR1 MDHEN, CDR2 SYDVKM. CDR3 loop: CASSLREPDTQYF. The CDR3, as DNA: TGTGCCAGCAGTTTACGGGAGCCAGATACGCAGTATTTT.

This clone was counted a few times. The J gene is TRBJ2-1, the V gene TRBV29-1, with TRBD1 as a possible D gene (6 bases). CDR3 size: 11 residues. V dropped 8 bases and J dropped 5 bases, with 10 bases sitting between them. Germline CDR1 is SQVTM and CDR2 is ANQGSEA. The CDR3 loop reads CSLGADNEQFF. The CDR3 DNA follows: TGCAGCCTGGGGGCAGACAATGAGCAGTTCTTC.

The V and J genes are TRBV10-3 and TRBJ1-2; 9 nucleotides align to TRBD1. J was trimmed by 7 bases and V by 10 bases; bases with no gene match: 19. This CDR3 is 16 amino acids long. Germline V gene data show CDR1 as ENHRY and CDR2 as SYGVKD. The CDR3: CATIDLQGAVFSGYTF. CDR3 coding DNA: TGTGCCACCATAGATTTACAGGGGGCTGTTTTCTCTGGCTACACCTTC.

The gene calls are TRBV27 and TRBJ2-5; the D gene is possibly TRBD2 (7 bases). The germline V and J ends were trimmed by 0 bases and 7 bases, with 15 bases remaining between them. The CDR3 is made up of 15 amino acids. CDR1 is MNHEY, CDR2 SMNVEV, per germline (reference sequence). The CDR3 spells CASSLSRGGEGTQYF. CDR3 DNA sequence: TGTGCCAGCAGTTTATCGAGGGGGGGCGAGGGGACCCAGTACTTC.

This clone was recorded only once. V usage is TRBV11-3 and J usage is TRBJ2-7; tentative D call: TRBD1 (5 bases). This CDR3 has 13 amino acids. V was cut by 4 bases and J by 6 bases, with 13 bases left in between. CDR1 SGHNT and CDR2 YENEEA come from the germline V gene. CDR3 DNA: TGTGCCAGCAGCTCGGCCAGGGTGGGCGAGCAGTACTTC. As protein: CASSSARVGEQYF.

The chain uses TRBV5-6 and TRBJ1-5; D may be TRBD1 (5 bases). CDR3 size: 14 residues. Between the trimmed V and J ends, which lost 4 bases and 0 bases, there was a span of 8 bases. The germline V gene has CDR1 SGHDT and CDR2 YYEEEE. CDR3 sequence reads: CASSRQYSNQPQHF. In DNA, the CDR3 is TGTGCCAGCAGCCGACAGTATAGCAATCAGCCCCAGCATTTT.

The V and J genes are TRBV3-1 (or the pseudogene TRBV3-2) and TRBJ1-1; tentative D call: TRBD1 (5 bases). This CDR3 has 17 residues. Germline-derived CDR1 and CDR2 are LGHDT and YNNKEL (reference sequence). The V end lost 3 bases, the J end lost 4 bases, and 21 bases lay between the germline ends. DNA of the CDR3: TGTGCCAGCAGCCAGGTCCCGGTGGGGCAGCCCTCCACTGAAGCTTTCTTT. Its protein is CASSQVPVGQPSTEAFF.

The chain joins TRBV19 to TRBJ1-2, with D possibly TRBD1 on 6 matching bases. Trimming cost V 0 bases and J 0 bases, with 11 bases left between them. The CDR3 has 16 amino acids. Per germline, CDR1 LNHDA and CDR2 SQIVND (reference sequence). In DNA, the CDR3 is TGTGCCAGTAGTATAGACAGGGGAAGAGCTAACTATGGCTACACCTTC. This sequence encodes CASSIDRGRANYGYTF.

This sequence joins TRBV19 and TRBJ1-1; possibly TRBD1 for D (6 bases). V was cut by 4 bases and J by 4 bases, with 13 bases left in between. The CDR3 has 14 amino acids. The V gene's germline CDR1 is LNHDA and CDR2 SQIVND (reference sequence). The CDR3 is CASSNGQLLTEAFF. The CDR3 nucleotides are TGTGCCAGTAGTAACGGACAGTTACTCACTGAAGCTTTCTTT. The whole variable domain, filled in from reference TRBV19 and TRBJ1-1, reads DGGITQSPKYLFRKEGQNVTLSCEQNLNHDAMYWYRQDPGQGLRLIYYSQIVNDFQKGDIAEGYSVSREKKESFPLTVTSAQKNPTAFYLCASSNGQLLTEAFFGQGTRLTVV.

J is TRBJ2-7 and V is TRBV5-1, with TRBD2 matching over 13 bases. The germline gives CDR1 SGHRS, CDR2 YFSETQ. CDR3 length: 19 residues. Losses at the gene ends were 4 bases for V and 5 bases for J; bases not matched to a gene: 18. CDR3: CASSRDRGGLAGEGDEQYF. The CDR3 nucleotides read TGCGCCAGCAGCCGGGACAGGGGAGGACTAGCGGGAGAGGGCGACGAGCAGTACTTC.

This clone showed up just once. The chain carries TRBV3-1 (or the pseudogene TRBV3-2) and TRBJ2-1; TRBD2 aligns across 9 bases. The V gene end was trimmed by 5 bases and the J gene end by 3 bases; junction bases not matched to a gene: 5. The CDR3 spans 15 residues. Germline CDR1 and CDR2: LGHDT and YNNKEL (reference sequence). Written as DNA, the CDR3 is TGTGCCAGCAGCGTCCTAGCGGGAATCTACAATGAGCAGTTCTTC. Protein: CASSVLAGIYNEQFF.

The chain recombines TRBV5-8 with TRBJ2-7; maybe TRBD2 (5 bases). Germline V CDR1 and CDR2: SGHTS, YDEGEE. V lost 4 bases, J lost 2 bases, and 13 bases lay in between. The CDR3 has 14 amino acids. The CDR3 reads CASSLPQRTYEQYF. The CDR3 DNA reads TGTGCCAGCAGCCTCCCCCAGCGGACCTACGAGCAGTACTTC.

This clone was seen more than once but under ten times. The V and J genes are TRBV27 and TRBJ2-1; D gene unclear. The CDR3 runs 16 residues. Germline V gene data show CDR1 as MNHEY and CDR2 as SMNVEV (reference sequence). V lost 6 bases and J 2 bases, leaving 17 bases between the germline ends. CDR3 nucleotides: TGTGCCAGCAGCCAAACCCCGAGCCTCCCCTACAATGAGCAGTTCTTC. As protein: CASSQTPSLPYNEQFF.

The chain combines TRBV7-3 with TRBJ1-6; D remains unclear. The CDR3 consists of 15 residues. Germline CDR1 SGHTA, CDR2 FQGTGA. V lost 4 bases to trimming and J lost 10 bases, with 17 bases between them. CDR3: CASSYKGGAESPLHF. The CDR3 nucleotides are TGTGCCAGCAGCTACAAGGGAGGTGCCGAGTCACCCCTCCACTTT.

The gene calls are TRBV5-5 and TRBJ2-7; 7 positions agree with TRBD1. Germline V gene lookup returns CDR1 SGHKS and CDR2 YYEKEE (reference sequence). Trimming took 0 bases from V and 3 from J; bases not matched to a gene: 6. CDR3 size: 15 residues. The CDR3 coding sequence is TGTGCCAGCAGCTTGGGACAGGGCGGTTTCTACGAGCAGTACTTC. Residues: CASSLGQGGFYEQYF.

This sequence joins TRBV7-2 and TRBJ2-3; D might be TRBD2 (5 bases). The CDR3 runs 15 residues. V was trimmed by 3 bases and J by 3 bases, leaving 13 bases between them. CDR1 and CDR2 (germline): SGHTA, FQGNSA. CDR3 amino acids: CASSLVGRGTDTQYF. The CDR3 DNA reads as TGTGCCAGCAGCTTGGTTGGGAGAGGAACAGATACGCAGTATTTT. Supplemented by reference TRBV7-2 and TRBJ2-3, the full variable domain reads GAGVSQSPSNKVTEKGKDVELRCDPISGHTALYWYRQSLGQGLEFLIYFQGNSAPDKSGLPSDRFSAERTGGSVSTLTIQRTQQEDSAVYLCASSLVGRGTDTQYFGPGTRLTVL.

This CDR3 reads CASSQTSGSGNEQFF. The CDR3 DNA is TGCGCCAGCAGTCAGACTAGCGGGAGCGGGAATGAGCAGTTCTTC. The rearrangement uses TRBV10-2 and TRBJ2-1, with 12 bases lining up with TRBD2. CDR1 is WSHSY, CDR2 SAAADI, per germline. Trimming took 5 bases from V and 7 from J; bases not matched to a gene: 6. The CDR3 contains 15 residues.

The genes are TRBV3-1 (or the pseudogene TRBV3-2) and TRBJ1-1; 8 bases are shared with TRBD1. This CDR3 region has 13 residues. J was trimmed by 10 bases and V by 3 bases; bases with no gene match: 7. CDR1 LGHDT and CDR2 YNNKEL come from the germline V gene (reference sequence). CDR3 in DNA: TGTGCCAGCAGCCATTCCAGGGGGCGGGTAGCTTTCTTT. This codes for CASSHSRGRVAFF.

V is TRBV6-6 and J is TRBJ2-3; 7 nucleotides line up with TRBD1. The CDR3 is made up of 15 amino acids. V dropped 5 bases and J dropped 2; count of bases not matched to a gene: 7. Looked up from germline, CDR1 is MNHNY and CDR2 is SVGAGI (reference sequence). The CDR3 sequence is CASSPGQIITDTQYF. In nucleotides, the CDR3 is TGTGCCAGCAGTCCGGGACAGATTATCACAGATACGCAGTATTTT.

The V gene is TRBV29-1, the J gene TRBJ2-3; the D gene is possibly TRBD2 (6 bases). CDR1 is SQVTM and CDR2 is ANQGSEA in the germline V gene. This CDR3 has 15 amino acids. Trimming pared 2 bases from V and 2 bases from J, leaving 14 bases between. Here the CDR3 reads CSVETGSGSTDTQYF. CDR3 coding DNA: TGCAGCGTTGAAACGGGTAGCGGTTCCACAGATACGCAGTATTTT.

The chain combines TRBV28 with TRBJ2-3, with D perhaps TRBD1 (5 bases). CDR3 length: 14 residues. Trimming left V 2 bases short and J 2 bases short, with 8 bases between. CDR1 is MDHEN and CDR2 is SYDVKM in the germline V gene. CDR3 protein: CASSLGRVTDTQYF. CDR3 bases: TGTGCCAGCAGTTTAGGCAGGGTCACAGATACGCAGTATTTT. Combining the CDR3 with reference TRBV28 and TRBJ2-3 gives the whole variable domain DVKVTQSSRYLVKRTGEKVFLECVQDMDHENMFWYRQDPGLGLRLIYFSYDVKMKEKGDIPEGYSVSREKKERFSLILESASTNQTSMYLCASSLGRVTDTQYFGPGTRLTVL.

This chain joins TRBV9 and TRBJ1-1; no firm D call. Germline assignment: CDR1 SGDLS and CDR2 YYNGEE. Trimming left V 0 bases short and J 4 bases short, with 7 bases between. The CDR3 totals 13 residues. The CDR3 region has the DNA TGTGCCAGCAGCGTAGAGTGGAGCACTGAAGCTTTCTTT. Residues: CASSVEWSTEAFF.